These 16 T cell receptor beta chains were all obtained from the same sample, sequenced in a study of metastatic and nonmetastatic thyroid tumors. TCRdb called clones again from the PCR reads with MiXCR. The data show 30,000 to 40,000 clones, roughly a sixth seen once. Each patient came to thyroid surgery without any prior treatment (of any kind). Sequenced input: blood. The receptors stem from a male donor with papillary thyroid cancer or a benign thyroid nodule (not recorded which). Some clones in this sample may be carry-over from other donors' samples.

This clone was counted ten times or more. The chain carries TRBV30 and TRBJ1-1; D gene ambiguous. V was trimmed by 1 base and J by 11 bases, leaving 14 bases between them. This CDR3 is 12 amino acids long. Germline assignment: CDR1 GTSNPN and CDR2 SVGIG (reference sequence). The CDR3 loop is CAWSEDVLVAFF. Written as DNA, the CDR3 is TGTGCCTGGAGTGAGGACGTGCTTGTGGCTTTCTTT.

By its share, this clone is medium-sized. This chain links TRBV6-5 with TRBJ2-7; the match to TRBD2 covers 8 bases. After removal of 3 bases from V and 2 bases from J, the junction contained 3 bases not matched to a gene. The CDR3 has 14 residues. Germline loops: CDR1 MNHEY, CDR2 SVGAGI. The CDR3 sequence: CASSYLRGAYEQYF. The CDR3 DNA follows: TGTGCCAGCAGTTATCTGCGGGGGGCCTACGAGCAGTACTTC.

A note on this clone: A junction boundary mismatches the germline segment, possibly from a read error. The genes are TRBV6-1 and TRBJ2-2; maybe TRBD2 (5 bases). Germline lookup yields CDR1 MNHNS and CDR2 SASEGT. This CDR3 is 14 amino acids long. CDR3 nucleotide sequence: TGTGCCAATATTCGGACTGCGAACCCCGGGGAGCTGTTTTTT. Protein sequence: CANIRTANPGELFF.

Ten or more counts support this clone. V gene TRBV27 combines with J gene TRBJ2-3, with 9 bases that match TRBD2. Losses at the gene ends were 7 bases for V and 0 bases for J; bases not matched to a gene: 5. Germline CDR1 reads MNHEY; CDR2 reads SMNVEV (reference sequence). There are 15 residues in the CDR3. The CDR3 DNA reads TGTGCCAGCATAAGCCTAGCGGGGAGCACAGATACGCAGTATTTT. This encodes CASISLAGSTDTQYF.

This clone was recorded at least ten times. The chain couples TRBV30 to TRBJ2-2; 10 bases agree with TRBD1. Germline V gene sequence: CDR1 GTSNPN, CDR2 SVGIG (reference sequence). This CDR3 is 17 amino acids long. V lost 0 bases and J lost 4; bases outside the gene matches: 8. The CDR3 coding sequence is TGTGCCTGGAGTGTAAGCCGGACAGGGGGTTTCACCGGGGAGCTGTTTTTT. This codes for CAWSVSRTGGFTGELFF.

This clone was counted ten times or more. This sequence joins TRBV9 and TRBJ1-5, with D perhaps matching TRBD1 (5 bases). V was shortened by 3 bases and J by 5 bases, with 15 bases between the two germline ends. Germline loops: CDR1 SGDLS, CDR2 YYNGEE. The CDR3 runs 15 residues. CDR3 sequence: CASSAPGRRDQPQHF. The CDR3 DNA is TGTGCCAGCAGCGCCCCGGGACGGAGGGATCAGCCCCAGCATTTT.

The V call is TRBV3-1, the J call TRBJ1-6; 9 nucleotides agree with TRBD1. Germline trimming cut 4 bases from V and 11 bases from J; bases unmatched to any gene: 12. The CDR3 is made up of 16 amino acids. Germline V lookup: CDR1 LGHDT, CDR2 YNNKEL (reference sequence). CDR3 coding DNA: TGTGCCAGCAGCCCGAAACTCCGGGACAGGGCTCCACCCCTCCACTTT. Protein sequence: CASSPKLRDRAPPLHF.

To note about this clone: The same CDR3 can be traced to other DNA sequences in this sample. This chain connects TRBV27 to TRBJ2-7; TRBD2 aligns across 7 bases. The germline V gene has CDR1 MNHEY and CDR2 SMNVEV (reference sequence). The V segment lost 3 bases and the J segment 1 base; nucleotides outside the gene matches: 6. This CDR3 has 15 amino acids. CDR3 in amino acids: CASSLAGARSYEQYF. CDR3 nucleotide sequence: TGTGCCAGCAGTTTGGCGGGAGCCAGATCCTACGAGCAGTACTTC.

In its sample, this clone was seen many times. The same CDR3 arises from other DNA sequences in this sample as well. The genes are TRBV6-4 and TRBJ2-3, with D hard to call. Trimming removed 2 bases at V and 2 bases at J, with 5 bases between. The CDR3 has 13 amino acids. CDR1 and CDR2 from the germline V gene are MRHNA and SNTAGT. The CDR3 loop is CASSDRATDTQYF. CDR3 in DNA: TGTGCCAGCAGTGACCGGGCCACAGATACGCAGTATTTT.

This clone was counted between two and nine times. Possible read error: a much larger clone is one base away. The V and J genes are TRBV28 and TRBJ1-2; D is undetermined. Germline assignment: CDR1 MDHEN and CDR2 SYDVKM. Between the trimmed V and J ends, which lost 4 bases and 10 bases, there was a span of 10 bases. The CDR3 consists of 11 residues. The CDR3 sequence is CASSSTWDYTF. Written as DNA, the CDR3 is TGTGCCAGCAGTTCGACATGGGACTACACCTTC.

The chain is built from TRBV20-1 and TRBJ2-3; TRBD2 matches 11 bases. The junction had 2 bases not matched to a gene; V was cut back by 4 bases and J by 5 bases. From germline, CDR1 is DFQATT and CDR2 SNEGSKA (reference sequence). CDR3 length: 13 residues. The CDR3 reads CSAKTSGRDTQYF. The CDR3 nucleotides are TGCAGTGCTAAAACTAGCGGGAGAGATACGCAGTATTTT.

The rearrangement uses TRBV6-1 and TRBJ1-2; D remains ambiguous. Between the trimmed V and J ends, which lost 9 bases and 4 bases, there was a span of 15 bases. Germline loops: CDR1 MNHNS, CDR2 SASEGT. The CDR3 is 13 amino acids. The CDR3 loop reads CASQETASYGYTF. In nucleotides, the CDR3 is TGTGCCAGTCAGGAAACAGCCTCCTATGGCTACACCTTC.

The CDR3 DNA sequence: TGTGCCAGCAGTTTGTGGACAGAAAATCAGCCCCAGCATTTT. Protein product: CASSLWTENQPQHF. The chain recombines TRBV27 with TRBJ1-5; D might be TRBD1 (6 bases). This CDR3 spans 14 amino acids. Germline V gene data show CDR1 as MNHEY and CDR2 as SMNVEV (reference sequence). V lost 3 bases and J lost 4, with 10 bases in between.

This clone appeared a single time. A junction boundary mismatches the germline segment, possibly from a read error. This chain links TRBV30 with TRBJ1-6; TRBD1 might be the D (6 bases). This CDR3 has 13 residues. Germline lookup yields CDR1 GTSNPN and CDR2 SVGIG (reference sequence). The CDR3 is CVWRGTENSPLHF. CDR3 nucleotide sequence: TGTGTCTGGAGGGGGACTGAAAATTCACCCCTCCACTTT.

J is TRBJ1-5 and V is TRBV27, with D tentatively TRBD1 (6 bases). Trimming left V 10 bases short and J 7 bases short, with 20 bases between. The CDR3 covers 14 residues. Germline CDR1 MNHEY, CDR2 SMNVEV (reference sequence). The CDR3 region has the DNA TGTGCCACCAAGGGACAAGGGGTAAGCCAGCCCCAGCATTTT. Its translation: CATKGQGVSQPQHF.

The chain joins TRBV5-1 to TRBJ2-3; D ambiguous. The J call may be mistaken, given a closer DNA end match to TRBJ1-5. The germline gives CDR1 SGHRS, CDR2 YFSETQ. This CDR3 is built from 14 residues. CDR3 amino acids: CASSFAGRTDTQHF. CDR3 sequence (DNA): TGCGCCAGCAGCTTTGCGGGAAGAACAGATACGCAGCATTTT.